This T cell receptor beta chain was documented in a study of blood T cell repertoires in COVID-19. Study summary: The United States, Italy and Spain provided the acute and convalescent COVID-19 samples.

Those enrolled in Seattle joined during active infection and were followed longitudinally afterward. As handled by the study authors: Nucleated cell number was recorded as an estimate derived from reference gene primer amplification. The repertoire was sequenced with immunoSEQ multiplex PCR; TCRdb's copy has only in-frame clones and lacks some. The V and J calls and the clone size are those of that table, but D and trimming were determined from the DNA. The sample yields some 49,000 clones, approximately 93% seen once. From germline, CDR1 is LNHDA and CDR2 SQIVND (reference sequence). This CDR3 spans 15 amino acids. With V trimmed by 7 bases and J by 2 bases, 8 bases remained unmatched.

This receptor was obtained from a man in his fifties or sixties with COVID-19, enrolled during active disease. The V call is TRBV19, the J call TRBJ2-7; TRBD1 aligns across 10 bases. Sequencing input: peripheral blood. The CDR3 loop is CASIDDRGRAYEQYF. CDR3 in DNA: TGTGCCAGTATCGATGACAGGGGGCGAGCCTACGAGCAGTACTTC.